This T cell receptor (beta chain) stems from a study of blood T cell repertoires in COVID-19. Background on the study: Samples representing acute and convalescent COVID-19 were sourced from the United States, Italy and Spain. The analysed material was cDNA or gDNA that came from T cells, B-cell-depleted T cells, or PBMCs.

Generated by immunoSEQ multiplex PCR, the TCRdb table keeps only in-frame clones and is missing some. The sample yields some 340,000 clones, about four fifths seen once. Membership in each cohort depended on participant-reported clinical history. V was shortened by 0 bases and J by 0 bases, with 12 bases between the two germline ends. The germline CDR1 and CDR2 sequences are KGHSH and LQKENI. The CDR3 runs to 18 residues. The material sequenced was PBMCs or T cells enriched from blood (not recorded which). The chain uses TRBV18 and TRBJ2-6, with D perhaps matching TRBD1 (7 bases). This clonotype originated in a woman aged 45-65 years who had recovered from COVID-19. The CDR3 spells CASSPPQGGGSGANVLTF. In nucleotides, the CDR3 is TGTGCCAGCTCACCACCGCAGGGGGGAGGCTCTGGGGCCAACGTCCTGACTTTC.